This T cell receptor (beta chain) stems from a study of identical twins. General study points: Among monozygotic twins, out-of-frame TCR alpha sharing exceeded what models predicted.

TCRdb independently ran MiXCR on the 5' RACE reads; one entry per CDR3 protein. There are under 300,000 distinct CDR3 sequences in the sample; about 13% occur only once, and about 4% lies in the top ten. This clonotype was seen only a few times. What it binds is unknown. The CDR3 has 15 amino acids. Between the trimmed V and J ends, which lost 1 base and 6 bases, there was a span of 10 bases. Germline-derived CDR1 and CDR2 are SGHTA and FQGNSA. The same data also contributed to another study, on yellow fever vaccine responses in identical twins. That report notes: Reportedly, the response of twins' T cells to the vaccine seemed partly convergent, partly personalized.

Sequenced material: memory (CD45RO+) T cells sorted from blood. The rearrangement joins TRBV7-2 to TRBJ1-6, with a possible D match to TRBD1 (6 bases). The sequence was collected from a woman aged 18-29 years in good health. CDR3 DNA sequence: TGTGCCAGCAGCTTAGGGGGGACACTTAATTCACCCCTCCACTTT. Translating gives CASSLGGTLNSPLHF.